These T cell receptor beta chains were read from a single sample in a study of cytomegalovirus exposure and HLA in healthy donors. Produced via immunoSEQ multiplex PCR; TCRdb's table is partial and in-frame only. The sample contains roughly 130,000 clones, 73% of which appear only once. The sample was PBMCs. All receptors derive from a middle-aged woman in good health and CMV-seropositive. CDR3s include the opening cysteine and the closing phenylalanine or tryptophan. Each record gives: CDR3 protein, CDR3 DNA, D gene, clone size, J gene, V gene. The D gene is left open where the match is weak. Not every row has a clone size; where given, it reads once, few, many or a size class.

cdr3_aa: CASSRVGVYEQYF
cdr3_nt: TGTGCCAGCAGCCGTGTAGGGGTCTACGAGCAGTACTTC
d_call: .
clone_size: .
j_call: TRBJ2-7
v_call: TRBV6-5

cdr3_aa: CASSLPENGNTIYF
cdr3_nt: TGTGCCAGCAGTCTCCCAGAAAATGGAAACACCATATATTTT
d_call: .
clone_size: .
j_call: TRBJ1-3
v_call: TRBV28

cdr3_aa: CASSRSGQSYEQYF
cdr3_nt: TGTGCCAGCAGTCGATCCGGACAGTCCTACGAGCAGTACTTC
d_call: .
clone_size: .
j_call: TRBJ2-7
v_call: TRBV6-6

cdr3_aa: CASITLAGSYYEQYF
cdr3_nt: TGTGCCAGCATTACTCTAGCGGGTTCATACTACGAGCAGTACTTC
d_call: TRBD2
clone_size: once
j_call: TRBJ2-7
v_call: TRBV6-1

cdr3_aa: CAISQDNLGGYTF
cdr3_nt: TGTGCCATCAGCCAGGACAACTTGGGCGGCTACACCTTC
d_call: .
clone_size: .
j_call: TRBJ1-2
v_call: TRBV10-3

cdr3_aa: CASSLVGRGGTEAFF
cdr3_nt: TGTGCCAGCAGCTTAGTAGGCAGGGGCGGGACTGAAGCTTTCTTT
d_call: .
clone_size: .
j_call: TRBJ1-1
v_call: TRBV7-9

cdr3_aa: CASSMRTGTNSYEQYF
cdr3_nt: TGTGCCAGTAGTATGAGAACGGGGACAAACAGCTACGAGCAGTACTTC
d_call: .
clone_size: .
j_call: TRBJ2-7
v_call: TRBV19

cdr3_aa: CASTPGGADTQYF
cdr3_nt: TGTGCCAGCACCCCGGGGGGGGCAGATACGCAGTATTTT
d_call: TRBD2
clone_size: .
j_call: TRBJ2-3
v_call: TRBV7-2

cdr3_aa: CASSLSTRTGRSDEQYF
cdr3_nt: TGTGCCAGCAGTTTATCGACTCGGACAGGGAGGTCAGACGAGCAGTACTTC
d_call: TRBD1
clone_size: .
j_call: TRBJ2-7
v_call: TRBV27

cdr3_aa: CATAGGLTNTEAFF
cdr3_nt: TGTGCCACCGCAGGGGGCCTCACGAACACTGAAGCTTTCTTT
d_call: TRBD1
clone_size: .
j_call: TRBJ1-1
v_call: TRBV28

cdr3_aa: CASSPAPGMEETQYF
cdr3_nt: TGTGCCAGCTCACCCGCCCCAGGGATGGAGGAGACCCAGTACTTC
d_call: .
clone_size: .
j_call: TRBJ2-5
v_call: TRBV18

cdr3_aa: CASSTDRRGSYGYTF
cdr3_nt: TGCGCCAGCAGCACGGACCGCAGGGGAAGCTATGGCTACACCTTC
d_call: .
clone_size: .
j_call: TRBJ1-2
v_call: TRBV5-1

cdr3_aa: CASSEPGQPQETQYF
cdr3_nt: TGTGCCAGCAGTGAACCGGGACAGCCGCAAGAGACCCAGTACTTC
d_call: TRBD1
clone_size: few
j_call: TRBJ2-5
v_call: TRBV6-1

cdr3_aa: CASRGGDRNYGYTF
cdr3_nt: TGTGCCAGCAGAGGGGGGGACCGAAACTATGGCTACACCTTC
d_call: .
clone_size: .
j_call: TRBJ1-2
v_call: TRBV5-4

cdr3_aa: CASSTQQVSPGYTF
cdr3_nt: TGTGCCAGCAGCACACAACAGGTTTCTCCTGGCTACACCTTC
d_call: .
clone_size: .
j_call: TRBJ1-2
v_call: TRBV9

cdr3_aa: CAWSKRGLEQYF
cdr3_nt: TGTGCCTGGAGTAAGAGGGGGCTAGAGCAGTACTTC
d_call: TRBD1
clone_size: .
j_call: TRBJ2-7
v_call: TRBV30

cdr3_aa: CASSQSVVLNYGYTF
cdr3_nt: TGTGCCAGCAGCCAATCCGTGGTACTAAACTATGGCTACACCTTC
d_call: .
clone_size: .
j_call: TRBJ1-2
v_call: TRBV7-2

cdr3_aa: CASSLSDRIYEQYF
cdr3_nt: TGTGCCAGCAGCTTATCGGACAGGATCTACGAGCAGTACTTC
d_call: TRBD1
clone_size: .
j_call: TRBJ2-7
v_call: TRBV13

cdr3_aa: CASSITGSPLSYEQYF
cdr3_nt: TGTGCCAGTAGTATAACCGGGTCCCCCCTCTCCTACGAGCAGTACTTC
d_call: .
clone_size: .
j_call: TRBJ2-7
v_call: TRBV19

cdr3_aa: CASSLVAAYNSPLHF
cdr3_nt: TGTGCCAGCAGCTTAGTGGCAGCCTATAATTCACCCCTCCACTTT
d_call: .
clone_size: .
j_call: TRBJ1-6
v_call: TRBV7-9

cdr3_aa: CASSVGSRYNEQFF
cdr3_nt: TGCGCCAGCAGCGTTGGTAGCCGCTACAATGAGCAGTTCTTC
d_call: .
clone_size: .
j_call: TRBJ2-1
v_call: TRBV4-3

cdr3_aa: CASSHEGSPLTGEVTYGYSF
cdr3_nt: TGTGCCAGCAGCCATGAAGGGTCCCCCCTGACAGGGGAGGTTACTTATGGCTACTCCTTC
d_call: TRBD1
clone_size: .
j_call: TRBJ1-2
v_call: TRBV4-2

cdr3_aa: CASSRLGLERDEQFF
cdr3_nt: TGTGCCAGCTCGCGACTCGGACTAGAACGGGATGAGCAGTTCTTC
d_call: TRBD2
clone_size: .
j_call: TRBJ2-1
v_call: TRBV18

cdr3_aa: CASSLEITEGEQYF
cdr3_nt: TGCGCCAGCAGCTTGGAGATTACAGAGGGCGAGCAGTACTTC
d_call: .
clone_size: .
j_call: TRBJ2-7
v_call: TRBV5-1

cdr3_aa: CASSLAGGFETQYF
cdr3_nt: TGCGCCAGCAGCTTAGCGGGGGGGTTTGAGACCCAGTACTTC
d_call: TRBD2
clone_size: .
j_call: TRBJ2-5
v_call: TRBV5-1

cdr3_aa: CASSVTMSSYNEQFF
cdr3_nt: TGTGCCAGCTCCGTGACTATGAGCTCCTACAATGAGCAGTTCTTC
d_call: .
clone_size: .
j_call: TRBJ2-1
v_call: TRBV2

cdr3_aa: CASSALAGVGQPQHF
cdr3_nt: TGTGCCAGCAGTGCCTTGGCGGGGGTTGGTCAGCCCCAGCATTTT
d_call: .
clone_size: .
j_call: TRBJ1-5
v_call: TRBV28

cdr3_aa: CASSFSGQGSYNEQFF
cdr3_nt: TGCGCCAGCAGCTTTAGCGGGCAAGGCTCCTACAATGAGCAGTTCTTC
d_call: TRBD2
clone_size: .
j_call: TRBJ2-1
v_call: TRBV5-1

cdr3_aa: CASSVDSGGKGEQYF
cdr3_nt: TGTGCCAGCAGCGTAGATTCAGGGGGCAAGGGGGAGCAGTACTTC
d_call: TRBD1
clone_size: .
j_call: TRBJ2-7
v_call: TRBV9

cdr3_aa: CASSEYGTGLRNTIYF
cdr3_nt: TGTGCCAGCAGTGAATATGGAACAGGTTTGCGAAACACCATATATTTT
d_call: .
clone_size: .
j_call: TRBJ1-3
v_call: TRBV25-1

cdr3_aa: CASSLSGSGDTQYF
cdr3_nt: TGTGCCAGCAGCTTGTCCGGGAGCGGGGATACGCAGTATTTT
d_call: .
clone_size: .
j_call: TRBJ2-3
v_call: TRBV5-4

cdr3_aa: CARDLLGQPQFF
cdr3_nt: TGTGCCAGAGACCTACTAGGACAGCCTCAGTTCTTC
d_call: .
clone_size: .
j_call: TRBJ2-1
v_call: TRBV19

cdr3_aa: CASKPTPHEQFF
cdr3_nt: TGTGCCAGCAAGCCAACCCCCCATGAGCAGTTCTTC
d_call: .
clone_size: .
j_call: TRBJ2-1
v_call: TRBV28

cdr3_aa: CASSQSQGSNTEAFF
cdr3_nt: TGTGCCAGCAGCCAATCCCAGGGCTCGAACACTGAAGCTTTCTTT
d_call: .
clone_size: once
j_call: TRBJ1-1
v_call: TRBV16

cdr3_aa: CASSSFGEANYGYTF
cdr3_nt: TGTGCCAGCAGTTCATTCGGGGAAGCTAACTATGGCTACACCTTC
d_call: .
clone_size: few
j_call: TRBJ1-2
v_call: TRBV28

cdr3_aa: CASTYGGGGNIQYF
cdr3_nt: TGTGCCAGCACCTACGGGGGGGGTGGAAACATTCAGTACTTC
d_call: TRBD2
clone_size: .
j_call: TRBJ2-4
v_call: TRBV2

cdr3_aa: CASSFRTSEGEQFF
cdr3_nt: TGCGCCAGCAGCTTCAGGACTAGCGAGGGTGAGCAGTTCTTC
d_call: TRBD2
clone_size: .
j_call: TRBJ2-1
v_call: TRBV5-1

cdr3_aa: CASSPRAGTTYEQYF
cdr3_nt: TGTGCCAGCAGCCCCCGAGCCGGGACTACCTACGAGCAGTACTTC
d_call: TRBD2
clone_size: .
j_call: TRBJ2-7
v_call: TRBV11-3

cdr3_aa: CASSLTPRRDNEKLFF
cdr3_nt: TGTGCCAGCAGTTTAACTCCGAGACGGGATAATGAAAAACTGTTTTTT
d_call: .
clone_size: once
j_call: TRBJ1-4
v_call: TRBV27

cdr3_aa: CASSSGTGGAYEQYF
cdr3_nt: TGTGCCAGCAGCTCCGGGACAGGGGGCGCATACGAGCAGTACTTC
d_call: TRBD1
clone_size: .
j_call: TRBJ2-7
v_call: TRBV7-2

cdr3_aa: CASSVLPGQGSTDTQYF
cdr3_nt: TGTGCCAGCAGCGTTCTTCCGGGACAGGGGTCGACAGATACGCAGTATTTT
d_call: TRBD1
clone_size: once
j_call: TRBJ2-3
v_call: TRBV7-6

cdr3_aa: CASSPRVDTEAFF
cdr3_nt: TGTGCCAGCTCACCCCGGGTCGACACTGAAGCTTTCTTT
d_call: .
clone_size: .
j_call: TRBJ1-1
v_call: TRBV18

cdr3_aa: CASSLRLAGGEETQYF
cdr3_nt: TGTGCCAGCAGCCTTCGACTAGCGGGGGGGGAAGAGACCCAGTACTTC
d_call: TRBD2
clone_size: .
j_call: TRBJ2-5
v_call: TRBV7-7

cdr3_aa: CASSPVVAGTYNEQFF
cdr3_nt: TGTGCCAGCAGCCCCGTGGTAGCGGGGACCTACAATGAGCAGTTCTTC
d_call: TRBD2
clone_size: .
j_call: TRBJ2-1
v_call: TRBV4-2

cdr3_aa: CASSEQGTANEKLFF
cdr3_nt: TGCGCCAGCAGCGAACAGGGGACGGCTAATGAAAAACTGTTTTTT
d_call: TRBD1
clone_size: few
j_call: TRBJ1-4
v_call: TRBV5-1

cdr3_aa: CASSFQIQENTEAFF
cdr3_nt: TGTGCCAGCAGCTTCCAAATACAGGAGAACACTGAAGCTTTCTTT
d_call: .
clone_size: .
j_call: TRBJ1-1
v_call: TRBV5-5

cdr3_aa: CASSTEAYREGLEEQYF
cdr3_nt: TGCGCCAGCAGCACGGAGGCGTACCGGGAGGGCCTGGAGGAGCAGTACTTC
d_call: TRBD2
clone_size: .
j_call: TRBJ2-7
v_call: TRBV5-1

cdr3_aa: CASSPGSGLGYTF
cdr3_nt: TGTGCCAGCAGCCCCGGGAGTGGGCTTGGCTACACCTTC
d_call: .
clone_size: .
j_call: TRBJ1-2
v_call: TRBV11-2

cdr3_aa: CASSPKREQYF
cdr3_nt: TGTGCCAGCTCACCCAAGAGGGAGCAGTACTTC
d_call: .
clone_size: medium-sized
j_call: TRBJ2-7
v_call: TRBV18

cdr3_aa: CASSPSGGLWNQPQHF
cdr3_nt: TGTGCCAGCAGTCCCTCAGGGGGGCTATGGAATCAGCCCCAGCATTTT
d_call: TRBD1
clone_size: .
j_call: TRBJ1-5
v_call: TRBV28

cdr3_aa: CASSFNSETGSGYTF
cdr3_nt: TGTGCCAGCAGTTTTAATAGCGAGACAGGGTCTGGCTACACCTTC
d_call: TRBD1
clone_size: .
j_call: TRBJ1-2
v_call: TRBV27

cdr3_aa: CASSPLGQGAREKLFF
cdr3_nt: TGTGCCAGCTCACCTCTTGGGCAGGGGGCACGAGAAAAACTGTTTTTT
d_call: TRBD1
clone_size: .
j_call: TRBJ1-4
v_call: TRBV18

cdr3_aa: CASGADGNSYEQYF
cdr3_nt: TGTGCTAGTGGAGCTGACGGGAACTCCTACGAGCAGTACTTC
d_call: .
clone_size: once
j_call: TRBJ2-7
v_call: TRBV12-5

cdr3_aa: CASSSGTSGGRREQFF
cdr3_nt: TGTGCCAGCAGCTCTGGGACTAGCGGGGGCCGCCGGGAGCAGTTCTTC
d_call: TRBD2
clone_size: once
j_call: TRBJ2-1
v_call: TRBV11-1

cdr3_aa: CAWSVQGYQPQHF
cdr3_nt: TGTGCCTGGAGTGTACAGGGTTATCAGCCCCAGCATTTT
d_call: .
clone_size: .
j_call: TRBJ1-5
v_call: TRBV30

cdr3_aa: CASWRSGGTNTEAFF
cdr3_nt: TGTGCCAGCTGGCGTTCTGGGGGGACGAACACTGAAGCTTTCTTT
d_call: .
clone_size: few
j_call: TRBJ1-1
v_call: TRBV6-5

cdr3_aa: CASGGQGLLNTEAFF
cdr3_nt: TGTGCCAGCGGGGGACAGGGCCTTTTGAACACTGAAGCTTTCTTT
d_call: TRBD1
clone_size: once
j_call: TRBJ1-1
v_call: TRBV2

cdr3_aa: CASTGTGRTETQYF
cdr3_nt: TGTGCCAGCACCGGGACAGGGCGGACGGAGACCCAGTACTTC
d_call: TRBD1
clone_size: once
j_call: TRBJ2-5
v_call: TRBV6-5

cdr3_aa: CASSGNGVGGYTF
cdr3_nt: TGTGCCAGCAGTGGTAATGGAGTAGGCGGCTACACCTTC
d_call: .
clone_size: .
j_call: TRBJ1-2
v_call: TRBV6-1

cdr3_aa: CASSLLGTGELGGYTF
cdr3_nt: TGTGCCAGCAGCTTGCTTGGGACAGGGGAATTGGGGGGCTACACCTTC
d_call: TRBD1
clone_size: .
j_call: TRBJ1-2
v_call: TRBV5-5